This entry lists 30 T cell receptor beta chains sequenced from one sample in a study of blood T cell repertoires in COVID-19. Clones were sequenced by immunoSEQ multiplex PCR, and TCRdb holds only the in-frame ones, with some missing. The sample shows 350,000 or so clones, over 75% of them seen only once. The source material was PBMCs or T cells enriched from blood (not recorded which). Receptor source: a young woman who had recovered from COVID-19.

This chain connects TRBV10-3 to TRBJ2-2; tentatively, D is TRBD2 (6 bases). Germline V CDR1 and CDR2: ENHRY, SYGVKD. V was cut by 4 bases and J by 0 bases, with 9 bases left in between. The CDR3 has 15 residues. CDR3 region: CAISGGGANTGELFF. The CDR3, as DNA: TGTGCCATCAGTGGAGGCGGGGCGAACACCGGGGAGCTGTTTTTT.

This clone has only one observation. The chain recombines TRBV7-2 with TRBJ1-6; D ambiguous. CDR1 and CDR2 from the germline V gene are SGHTA and FQGNSA. The CDR3 is 15 amino acids. With 3 bases removed from V and 0 bases from J, the gap between germline ends came to 6 bases. The DNA of the CDR3 is TGTGCCAGCAGCTTCGAGAGCTCCTATAATTCACCCCTCCACTTT. Amino acids: CASSFESSYNSPLHF.

This chain joins TRBV4-1 and TRBJ1-1; possibly TRBD1 for D (6 bases). CDR1 MGHRA and CDR2 YSYEKL come from the germline V gene. V lost 3 bases, J lost 0 bases, and 14 bases lay in between. This CDR3 is 16 amino acids long. The CDR3 nucleotides are TGCGCCAGCAGCCATACTCAGGGGAACATGAACACTGAAGCTTTCTTT. This translates into CASSHTQGNMNTEAFF.

This clone has a handful of counts. The V gene is TRBV6-2 or TRBV6-3, the J gene TRBJ2-7; 8 positions match TRBD1. V shed 6 bases, J shed 11 bases, and the junction held 15 bases outside the gene matches. The CDR3 runs 14 residues. The germline CDR1 and CDR2 sequences are MNHEY and SVGEGT. DNA for the CDR3: TGTGCCAGCAGCCTAGACAGGGGTTCAAGGTTGGAGTACTTC. It translates to CASSLDRGSRLEYF.

The chain carries TRBV6-1 and TRBJ1-5; D gene unclear. This CDR3 is 16 amino acids long. V was shortened by 1 base and J by 4 bases, with 14 bases between the two germline ends. Germline assignment: CDR1 MNHNS and CDR2 SASEGT. CDR3 coding DNA: TGTGCCAGCAGTGAAGACCTGGGCACTTGGAATCAGCCCCAGCATTTT. Its translation is CASSEDLGTWNQPQHF.

This chain connects TRBV12-5 to TRBJ2-1; possibly TRBD1 for D (6 bases). This CDR3 has 15 residues. Germline values: CDR1 LGHNT, CDR2 FRNRAP. V was shortened by 3 bases and J by 7 bases, with 16 bases between the two germline ends. CDR3 nucleotide sequence: TGTGCTAGTGGTTTTGCTGGGGGCATGAAGAATGAGCAGTTCTTC. Translated, it gives CASGFAGGMKNEQFF.

The V call is TRBV18, the J call TRBJ2-3, with 8 bases identical to TRBD2. CDR1 KGHSH and CDR2 LQKENI come from the germline V gene. This CDR3 spans 16 amino acids. The J segment lost 3 bases and the V segment lost 3 bases, leaving 8 bases of the junction unmatched. This CDR3 is CASSPELADKTDTQYF. The CDR3 DNA reads TGTGCCAGCTCACCCGAACTAGCGGACAAGACAGATACGCAGTATTTT.

This chain's CDR3 is CASSRDREGYTF. The CDR3 DNA reads as TGTGCCAGCTCCCGGGACAGGGAAGGCTACACCTTC. This chain uses TRBV18 with TRBJ1-2; 9 bases map to TRBD1. From germline, CDR1 is KGHSH and CDR2 LQKENI. Trimming removed 6 bases from V and 8 bases from J; junction bases left unmatched: 4. The CDR3 has 12 residues.

This clone has only one observation. The V gene is TRBV6-5, the J gene TRBJ1-3; 9 positions agree with TRBD1. The V gene's germline CDR1 is MNHEY and CDR2 SVGAGI. V shed 6 bases, J shed 0 bases, and the junction held 3 bases outside the gene matches. CDR3 length: 15 amino acids. CDR3 DNA sequence: TGTGCCAGCAGGGAGGGACAGGGCTCTGGAAACACCATATATTTT. It codes for CASREGQGSGNTIYF.

This chain links TRBV28 with TRBJ1-4; weak D call: TRBD1 (5 bases). Trimming left V 5 bases short and J 5 bases short, with 12 bases between. Per germline, CDR1 MDHEN and CDR2 SYDVKM. This CDR3 is built from 14 residues. The CDR3 protein is CASSVQGWNEKLFF. In DNA, the CDR3 is TGTGCCAGCAGTGTTCAGGGATGGAATGAAAAACTGTTTTTT. The variable domain in full, completed from reference TRBV28 and TRBJ1-4, reads DVKVTQSSRYLVKRTGEKVFLECVQDMDHENMFWYRQDPGLGLRLIYFSYDVKMKEKGDIPEGYSVSREKKERFSLILESASTNQTSMYLCASSVQGWNEKLFFGSGTQLSVL.

The J gene is TRBJ1-3, the V gene TRBV5-8; D gene ambiguous. V gave up 0 bases and J gave up 0 bases, with 10 bases separating them. From germline, CDR1 is SGHTS and CDR2 YDEGEE. This CDR3 has 16 amino acids. The CDR3 region is CASSLVMGSSGNTIYF. DNA for the CDR3: TGTGCCAGCAGCTTGGTGATGGGGAGCTCTGGAAACACCATATATTTT.

V gene TRBV7-6 combines with J gene TRBJ2-1; the match to TRBD2 covers 14 bases. CDR3 length equals 20 residues. Germline V gene lookup returns CDR1 SGHVS and CDR2 FNYEAQ. V shed 5 bases and J 0 bases; nucleotides not matched to a gene: 12. CDR3 DNA sequence: TGTGCCAGCAGCACCCGGACTAGCGGGGGGTCGACGAGCTCCTACAATGAGCAGTTCTTC. Its translation is CASSTRTSGGSTSSYNEQFF.

This clone was recorded a few times. The chain recombines TRBV7-2 with TRBJ1-5; a weak D match, TRBD1 (6 bases). Germline values: CDR1 SGHTA, CDR2 FQGNSA. This CDR3 has 15 residues. The V end was cut by 0 bases, the J end by 6 bases, with 12 bases between. This CDR3 is CASSLAAGAIQPQHF. In DNA, the CDR3 is TGTGCCAGCAGCTTAGCGGCGGGGGCGATTCAGCCCCAGCATTTT. The variable domain in full, completed from reference TRBV7-2 and TRBJ1-5, reads GAGVSQSPSNKVTEKGKDVELRCDPISGHTALYWYRQSLGQGLEFLIYFQGNSAPDKSGLPSDRFSAERTGGSVSTLTIQRTQQEDSAVYLCASSLAAGAIQPQHFGDGTRLSIL.

The rearrangement links TRBV7-8 to TRBJ1-1; weak D call: TRBD1 (6 bases). The CDR3 has 17 amino acids. Germline V lookup: CDR1 SGHVS, CDR2 FQNEAQ. Trimming removed 5 bases at V and 1 base at J, with 20 bases between. The CDR3 nucleotides read TGTGCCAGCAGCCCCCAGATTGGAAACAGGGCGAACACTGAAGCTTTCTTT. It translates to CASSPQIGNRANTEAFF. Supplemented by reference TRBV7-8 and TRBJ1-1, the full variable domain reads GAGVSQSPRYKVAKRGQDVALRCDPISGHVSLFWYQQALGQGPEFLTYFQNEAQLDKSGLPSDRFFAERPEGSVSTLKIQRTQQEDSAVYLCASSPQIGNRANTEAFFGQGTRLTVV.

The chain recombines TRBV5-8 with TRBJ2-4, with TRBD1 matching 8 bases. V dropped 4 bases and J dropped 5; count of bases not matched to a gene: 8. Germline CDR1 and CDR2: SGHTS and YDEGEE. The length of the CDR3 is 15 residues. The CDR3 reads CASSVTGVVENIQYF. The DNA of the CDR3 is TGTGCCAGCAGCGTGACAGGGGTAGTTGAAAACATTCAGTACTTC.

This clone appeared a single time. The chain links TRBV7-2 to TRBJ1-5, with D perhaps TRBD1 (5 bases). Between the trimmed V and J ends, which lost 2 bases and 12 bases, there was a span of 20 bases. The V gene's germline CDR1 is SGHTA and CDR2 FQGNSA. The CDR3 loop spans 15 amino acids. This chain's CDR3 is CASSLTGGDPTNQHF. The DNA of the CDR3 is TGTGCCAGCAGCTTAACTGGAGGGGACCCGACCAACCAGCATTTT.

The V and J genes are TRBV7-9 and TRBJ1-2; unclear D gene. The CDR3 runs to 14 residues. In germline, CDR1 is SEHNR, CDR2 FQNEAQ (reference sequence). V was shortened by 2 bases and J by 2 bases, with 9 bases between the two germline ends. The DNA of the CDR3 is TGTGCCAGCAGCTTATCTGGAGTGAACTATGGCTACACCTTC. Amino acids: CASSLSGVNYGYTF.

The chain couples TRBV7-8 to TRBJ1-2, with D possibly matching TRBD1 (5 bases). Germline V CDR1 and CDR2: SGHVS, FQNEAQ. V dropped 5 bases and J dropped 3 bases, with 13 bases sitting between them. This CDR3 contains 14 residues. The CDR3 coding sequence is TGTGCCAGCAGCCGAGACGACAGAGACTATGGCTACACCTTC. It yields the protein CASSRDDRDYGYTF.

This clone was detected only a few times. J is TRBJ1-6 and V is TRBV19; D gene ambiguous. Germline values: CDR1 LNHDA, CDR2 SQIVND (reference sequence). The CDR3 spans 15 residues. V was shortened by 6 bases and J by 7 bases, with 16 bases between the two germline ends. CDR3 region: CASRPTEGENSPLHF. The CDR3 DNA follows: TGTGCCAGTAGGCCCACGGAGGGAGAGAATTCACCCCTCCACTTT.

Only one count was recorded for this clone. The chain is built from TRBV30 and TRBJ1-5, with 8 bases fitting TRBD1. The CDR3 sequence is 14 residues long. Germline-derived CDR1 and CDR2 are GTSNPN and SVGIG (reference sequence). The J segment lost 6 bases and the V segment lost 5 bases, leaving 9 bases of the junction unmatched. The CDR3 is CAWATGQGVQPQHF. DNA for the CDR3: TGTGCCTGGGCAACCGGACAGGGCGTTCAGCCCCAGCATTTT.

V gene TRBV9 combines with J gene TRBJ2-5; 9 bases map to TRBD1. Trimming cost V 3 bases and J 4 bases; bases outside gene matches: 4. Germline V lookup: CDR1 SGDLS, CDR2 YYNGEE. The CDR3 is 14 amino acids. The CDR3, as DNA: TGTGCCAGCAGCGGTGGGACAGGGAGAGAGACCCAGTACTTC. It translates to CASSGGTGRETQYF.

The chain has TRBV25-1 and TRBJ2-2; no clear D. Trimming removed 6 bases from V and 8 bases from J, with 7 bases in between. Germline V CDR1 and CDR2: MGHDK, SYGVNS. The CDR3 is 11 amino acids. The CDR3 nucleotides read TGTGCCAGCAGCGAACTGGGGGAGCTGTTTTTT. It is translated as CASSELGELFF.

V and J are TRBV13 and TRBJ1-2; TRBD1 matches at 9 bases. Germline V gives CDR1 PRHDT, CDR2 FYEKMQ (reference sequence). V gave up 7 bases and J gave up 3 bases; unmatched junction bases: 12. This CDR3 is built from 16 residues. The CDR3 protein is CASTPPPGDRDYGYTF. The CDR3 DNA reads TGTGCCAGCACCCCGCCCCCTGGGGACAGGGACTATGGCTACACCTTC.

This clone is a singleton in its sample. The V gene is TRBV3-1 (or the pseudogene TRBV3-2), the J gene TRBJ2-1, with 7 bases aligning to TRBD2. With 1 base clipped from V and 7 bases from J, the junction kept 4 bases outside the gene matches. This CDR3 has 14 residues. Germline V lookup: CDR1 LGHDT, CDR2 YNNKEL (reference sequence). CDR3 nucleotides: TGTGCCAGCAGCCAAGGAGCGGGGTGGAATGAGCAGTTCTTC. It codes for CASSQGAGWNEQFF.

For this clone: This specimen includes other DNA sequences encoding the same CDR3. The chain recombines TRBV19 with TRBJ2-3, with D possibly being TRBD2 (6 bases). There are 14 residues in the CDR3. From germline, CDR1 is LNHDA and CDR2 SQIVND (reference sequence). V was cut by 1 base and J by 3 bases, with 8 bases left in between. CDR3 in DNA: TGTGCCAGTAGTATAGCCGGGGGTACAGATACGCAGTATTTT. Translated, it gives CASSIAGGTDTQYF.

This clone has only a few counts. This chain joins TRBV5-1 and TRBJ1-4, with D possibly being TRBD1 (5 bases). V shed 5 bases and J shed 0 bases, with 14 bases lying between them. Germline CDR1 is SGHRS and CDR2 is YFSETQ. The CDR3 covers 16 residues. The CDR3 DNA sequence: TGCGCCAGCAGATCTGGGACTACCGCAACTAATGAAAAACTGTTTTTT. Translated, it gives CASRSGTTATNEKLFF.

This chain uses TRBV28 with TRBJ1-5; 7 bases match TRBD1. CDR3 length: 16 amino acids. CDR1 and CDR2 (germline): MDHEN, SYDVKM. V trimming: 7 bases; J trimming: 5 bases; junction bases outside the gene matches: 14. The CDR3 region is CASTKWTGRRDQPQHF. The CDR3 DNA reads TGTGCCAGCACCAAATGGACAGGTAGGAGAGATCAGCCCCAGCATTTT.

This sequence joins TRBV28 and TRBJ1-2; 7 bases are shared with TRBD1. V was pared by 5 bases and J by 3 bases, with 3 bases of the junction left unmatched. Germline V lookup: CDR1 MDHEN, CDR2 SYDVKM. CDR3 size: 13 residues. The CDR3 is CASSLRGDYGYTF. Here the CDR3 DNA reads TGTGCCAGCAGTCTCAGGGGGGACTATGGCTACACCTTC.

This clone was seen only once. This chain joins TRBV27 and TRBJ1-2, with D uncertain. Deletions cut 0 bases from V and 5 bases from J, with 22 bases between. Germline values: CDR1 MNHEY, CDR2 SMNVEV (reference sequence). The CDR3 contains 18 residues. This chain's CDR3 is CASSLSKSRRPPIYGYTF. CDR3 bases: TGTGCCAGCAGTTTATCGAAGTCCCGCAGGCCGCCTATTTATGGCTACACCTTC.

The V and J genes are TRBV7-9 and TRBJ2-7; 7 bases align to TRBD1. The V and J ends lost 2 bases and 1 base, in that order; junction bases with no gene match: 5. The V gene's germline CDR1 is SEHNR and CDR2 FQNEAQ (reference sequence). The CDR3 sequence is 15 residues long. The CDR3 bases are TGTGCCAGCAGCTTATTTGAGACAGGGTCCTACGAGCAGTACTTC. It is translated as CASSLFETGSYEQYF.